This T cell receptor (beta chain) was sequenced for a study of T-cell reconstitution after alpha-beta-depleted transplantation in children. V gave up 4 bases and J gave up 5 bases, with 14 bases separating them. Germline V gene lookup returns CDR1 SGHAT and CDR2 FQNNGV. The CDR3 consists of 14 residues. Construction of the TCRbeta library involved unique molecular identifiers. TCRdb independently ran MiXCR on the PCR reads; one entry per CDR3 protein. The table lists about 240,000 distinct CDR3 sequences, 25% of them singletons, with roughly 2.7% in the top ten. This receptor was obtained from a girl aged 2 to 10 with Fanconi anemia, due to receive a stem cell transplant. V is TRBV11-2 and J is TRBJ1-1, with D possibly matching TRBD1 (6 bases). Sequenced material: PBMCs, taken before TCRalphabeta/CD19-depleted stem cell transplant. The CDR3 DNA follows: TGTGCCAGCAGCTCTCCACGCGGACAGACTGAAGCTTTCTTT. Its translation is CASSSPRGQTEAFF.